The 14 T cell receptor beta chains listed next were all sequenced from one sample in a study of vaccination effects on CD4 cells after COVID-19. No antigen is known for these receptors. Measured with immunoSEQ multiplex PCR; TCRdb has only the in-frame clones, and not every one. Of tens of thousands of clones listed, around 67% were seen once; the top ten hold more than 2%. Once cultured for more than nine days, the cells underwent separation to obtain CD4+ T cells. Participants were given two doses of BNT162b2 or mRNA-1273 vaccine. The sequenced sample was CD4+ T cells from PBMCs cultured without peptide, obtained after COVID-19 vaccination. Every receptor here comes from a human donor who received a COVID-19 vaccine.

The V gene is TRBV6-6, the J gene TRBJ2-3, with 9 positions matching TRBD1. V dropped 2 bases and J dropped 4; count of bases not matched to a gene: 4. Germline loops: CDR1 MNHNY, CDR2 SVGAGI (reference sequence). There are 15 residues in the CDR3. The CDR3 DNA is TGTGCCAGCAGTTACGCGGGACAGGGATCAGATACGCAGTATTTT. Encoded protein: CASSYAGQGSDTQYF.

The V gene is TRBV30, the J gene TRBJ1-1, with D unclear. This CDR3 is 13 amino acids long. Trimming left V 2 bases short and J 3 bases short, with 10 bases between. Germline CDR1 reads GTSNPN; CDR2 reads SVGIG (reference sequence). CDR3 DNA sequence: TGTGCCTGGAGTTTTAAGGCGGACACTGAAGCTTTCTTT. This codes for CAWSFKADTEAFF.

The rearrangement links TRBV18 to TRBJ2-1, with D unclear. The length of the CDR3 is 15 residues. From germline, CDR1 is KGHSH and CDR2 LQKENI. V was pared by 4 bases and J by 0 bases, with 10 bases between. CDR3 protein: CASSQYLSSYNEQFF. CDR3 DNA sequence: TGTGCCAGCTCACAATACTTGAGCTCCTACAATGAGCAGTTCTTC.

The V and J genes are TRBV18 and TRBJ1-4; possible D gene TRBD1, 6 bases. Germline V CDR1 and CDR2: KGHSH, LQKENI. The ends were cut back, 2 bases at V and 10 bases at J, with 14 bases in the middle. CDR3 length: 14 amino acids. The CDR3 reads CASSPAGESIKLFF. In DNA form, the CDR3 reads TGTGCCAGCTCACCAGCAGGGGAATCAATAAAACTGTTTTTT.

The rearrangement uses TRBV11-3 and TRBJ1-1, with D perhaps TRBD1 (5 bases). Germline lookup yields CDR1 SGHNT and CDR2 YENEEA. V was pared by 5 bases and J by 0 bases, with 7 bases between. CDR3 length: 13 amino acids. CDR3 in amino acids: CASSRQMNTEAFF. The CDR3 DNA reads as TGTGCCAGCAGCCGACAGATGAACACTGAAGCTTTCTTT.

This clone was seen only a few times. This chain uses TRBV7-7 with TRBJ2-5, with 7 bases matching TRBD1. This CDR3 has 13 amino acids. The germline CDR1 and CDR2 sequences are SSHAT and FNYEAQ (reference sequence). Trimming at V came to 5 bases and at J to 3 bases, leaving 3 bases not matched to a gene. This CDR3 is CASSKDREETQYF. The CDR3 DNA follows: TGTGCCAGCAGCAAAGACAGGGAAGAGACCCAGTACTTC.

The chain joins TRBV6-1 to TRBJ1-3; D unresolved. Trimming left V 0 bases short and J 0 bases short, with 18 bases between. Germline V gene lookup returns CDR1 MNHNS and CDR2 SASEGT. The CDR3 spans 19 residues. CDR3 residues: CASSEARDGLRSSGNTIYF. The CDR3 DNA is TGTGCCAGCAGTGAAGCTCGGGATGGGCTTCGCAGCTCTGGAAACACCATATATTTT.

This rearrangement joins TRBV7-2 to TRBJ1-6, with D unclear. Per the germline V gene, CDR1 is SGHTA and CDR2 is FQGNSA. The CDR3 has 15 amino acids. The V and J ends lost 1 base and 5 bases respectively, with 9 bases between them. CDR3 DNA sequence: TGTGCCAGCAGCTTAGGAAGTCAGAATAATTCACCCCTCCACTTT. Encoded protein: CASSLGSQNNSPLHF.

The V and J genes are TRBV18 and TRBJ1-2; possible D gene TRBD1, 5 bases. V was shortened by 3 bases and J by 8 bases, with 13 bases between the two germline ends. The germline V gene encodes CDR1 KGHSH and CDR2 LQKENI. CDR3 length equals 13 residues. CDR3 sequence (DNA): TGTGCCAGCTCACCGCGAGACAGAGACGGCTACACCTTC. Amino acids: CASSPRDRDGYTF.

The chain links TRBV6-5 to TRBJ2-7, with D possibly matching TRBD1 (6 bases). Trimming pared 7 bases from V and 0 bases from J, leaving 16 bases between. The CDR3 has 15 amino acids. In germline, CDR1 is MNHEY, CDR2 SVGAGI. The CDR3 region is CASKLISDSSYEQYV. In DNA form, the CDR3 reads TGTGCCAGCAAGCTCATTTCGGACAGCTCCTACGAGCAGTACGTC.

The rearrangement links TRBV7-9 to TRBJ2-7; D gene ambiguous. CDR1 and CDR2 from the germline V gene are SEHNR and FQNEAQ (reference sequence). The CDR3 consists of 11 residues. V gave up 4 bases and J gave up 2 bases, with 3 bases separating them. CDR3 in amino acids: CASSSPYEQYV. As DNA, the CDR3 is TGTGCCAGCAGCTCCCCCTACGAGCAGTACGTC.

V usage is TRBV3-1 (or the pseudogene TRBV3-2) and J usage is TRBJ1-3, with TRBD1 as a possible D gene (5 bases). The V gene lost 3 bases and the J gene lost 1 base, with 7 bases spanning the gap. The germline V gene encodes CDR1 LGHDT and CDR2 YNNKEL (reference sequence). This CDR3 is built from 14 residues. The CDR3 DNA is TGTGCCAGCAGCCACGGGGGTTCTGGAAACACCATATATTTT. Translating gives CASSHGGSGNTIYF.

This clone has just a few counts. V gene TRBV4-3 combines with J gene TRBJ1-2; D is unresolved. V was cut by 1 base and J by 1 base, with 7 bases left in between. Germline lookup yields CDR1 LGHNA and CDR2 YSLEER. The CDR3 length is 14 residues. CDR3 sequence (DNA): TGCGCCAGCAGCCAAGTCGGGTTTAACTATGGCTACACCTTC. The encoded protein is CASSQVGFNYGYTF.

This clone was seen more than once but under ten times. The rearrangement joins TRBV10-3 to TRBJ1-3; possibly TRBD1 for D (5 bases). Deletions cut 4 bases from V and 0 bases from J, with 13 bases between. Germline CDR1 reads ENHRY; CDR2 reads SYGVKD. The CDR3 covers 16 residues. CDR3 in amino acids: CAISANLGTSGNTIYF. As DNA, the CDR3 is TGTGCCATCAGTGCCAACCTGGGGACCTCTGGAAACACCATATATTTT.